Below, 5 T cell receptor beta chains from the same sample are listed, as sequenced in a study of identical twins. TCRdb reanalysed the 5' RACE reads using MiXCR and keeps one entry per CDR3 protein. The data contain roughly 1.6 million distinct CDR3 sequences, under 35% of them seen just once; the ten biggest clones take up more than 0.25%. Sequencing was carried out using cord blood. The receptors shown here come from a newborn girl in good health.

This clonotype has just a few counts. This chain connects TRBV10-3 to TRBJ1-2, with no clear D. The germline gives CDR1 ENHRY, CDR2 SYGVKD. V lost 4 bases and J lost 3, with 9 bases in between. The CDR3 spans 13 residues. Here the CDR3 DNA reads TGTGCCATCAGTGTGGGCAGTCACTATGGCTACACCTTC. Translating gives CAISVGSHYGYTF.

V usage is TRBV21-1 and J usage is TRBJ1-5. TRBV21-1 is reported as a pseudogene. This CDR3 has 14 residues. CDR3 amino acids: CASSKGTDNQPQHF. The CDR3 DNA reads TGTGCCAGCAGCAAAGGAACAGACAATCAGCCCCAGCATTTT.

This clonotype was seen ten or more times. V and J are TRBV6-2 or TRBV6-3 and TRBJ2-1; 10 positions agree with TRBD2. Germline CDR1 reads MNHEY; CDR2 reads SVGEGT. The CDR3 loop spans 15 amino acids. The V and J ends lost 1 base and 3 bases, in that order; junction bases with no gene match: 0. The CDR3 coding sequence is TGTGCCAGCAGTTACTGGACTAGCGGCTACAATGAGCAGTTCTTC. Translated: CASSYWTSGYNEQFF.

This chain connects TRBV27 to TRBJ2-3; D gene unclear. The CDR3 contains 16 residues. CDR1 is MNHEY and CDR2 is SMNVEV in the germline V gene (reference sequence). V was pared by 5 bases and J by 0 bases, with 15 bases between. The CDR3 reads CASSPILLLSTDTQYF. CDR3 nucleotides: TGTGCCAGCAGTCCGATCCTACTCCTGAGCACAGATACGCAGTATTTT.

The chain joins TRBV30 to TRBJ1-2; no clear D gene. Germline-derived CDR1 and CDR2 are GTSNPN and SVGIG (reference sequence). The germline V and J ends were trimmed by 7 bases and 4 bases, with 16 bases remaining between them. The CDR3 runs to 13 residues. The CDR3: CASLGPKIYGYTF. In DNA form, the CDR3 reads TGTGCCTCCCTCGGACCGAAGATCTATGGCTACACCTTC. Full variable domain (outside the CDR3, taken from reference TRBV30 and TRBJ1-2): SQTIHQWPATLVQPVGSPLSLECTVEGTSNPNLYWYRQAAGRGLQLLFYSVGIGQISSEVPQNLSASRPQDRQFILSSKKLLLSDSGFYLCASLGPKIYGYTFGSGTRLTVV.